The next 5 T cell receptor beta chains were all read from a single sample in a study of shared clonotypes between healthy human individuals. TCRdb's copy holds only in-frame clones and misses some; the assay was immunoSEQ multiplex PCR. The sample gives around 700,000 clones, around 67% of which show up once; over 1.5% is in the top ten. The sequenced sample was memory CD4+ T cells sorted from blood. Documented subset: CD45RA-negative fraction. These receptor sequences come from a woman aged 25 to 45 in good health.

The rearrangement joins TRBV15 to TRBJ2-7, with a weak D call TRBD1 (6 bases). The CDR3 contains 15 residues. V lost 5 bases to trimming and J lost 7 bases, with 21 bases between them. The germline V gene has CDR1 LNHNV and CDR2 YYDKDF (reference sequence). The CDR3 coding sequence is TGTGCCACCAGCCCAACCAGGGGAACACCTAAAGAGCAGTACTTC. Its translation: CATSPTRGTPKEQYF.

This chain links TRBV5-4 with TRBJ2-1; D possibly uses TRBD1 or TRBD2 (5 bases each). The CDR3 is made up of 14 amino acids. Germline CDR1 is SGHNT and CDR2 is YYREEE (reference sequence). V was shortened by 2 bases and J by 9 bases, with 15 bases between the two germline ends. The CDR3, as DNA: TGTGCCAGCAGCTTAACGGGAAAGAGGGGTGAGCAGTTCTTC. It encodes CASSLTGKRGEQFF.

This chain links TRBV30 with TRBJ2-1; D might be TRBD1 (6 bases). Deletions cut 0 bases from V and 5 bases from J, with 14 bases between. The CDR3 runs to 15 residues. Germline V gene lookup returns CDR1 GTSNPN and CDR2 SVGIG (reference sequence). The DNA of the CDR3 is TGTGCCTGGAGTGTACACTCGGGGACAAACAATGAGCAGTTCTTC. Amino acid sequence: CAWSVHSGTNNEQFF.

The chain links TRBV5-1 to TRBJ1-2; D perhaps matches TRBD1 (5 bases). Trimming stripped 0 bases from V and 11 bases from J, with 11 bases between. The CDR3 covers 12 residues. Germline assignment: CDR1 SGHRS and CDR2 YFSETQ. The CDR3 reads CASSLEAGSYTF. The CDR3, as DNA: TGCGCCAGCAGCTTGGAGGCAGGGAGTTACACCTTC.

V and J are TRBV10-1 and TRBJ2-7; 9 nucleotides line up with TRBD1. V shed 0 bases and J 3 bases; nucleotides not matched to a gene: 9. The CDR3 has 17 residues. Germline CDR1 WNHNN, CDR2 SYGVQD (reference sequence). CDR3 residues: CASSESAPTTGGYEQYF. The CDR3 DNA sequence: TGCGCCAGCAGTGAGTCGGCTCCTACGACAGGGGGCTACGAGCAGTACTTC.